These T cell receptor beta chains were read from a single sample in a study of healthy donors' naive CD4 and CD8 T cells. TCRdb reprocessed the reads with MiXCR, giving one entry per CDR3 protein. The sample includes some 190,000 distinct CDR3 sequences, around 70% of them seen just once. The sample consisted of naive CD4+ and CD8+ T cells sorted from blood, pooled from several donors. Receptors were obtained from a pool of human donors in good health; the sample pools cells from several healthy donors. CDR3s include the opening cysteine and the closing phenylalanine or tryptophan. The order of the fields is J gene, D gene, V gene, clone size, CDR3 length, CDR3 DNA, CDR3 protein. D genes are given only for firm matches. For some rows the clone size is stated as once, few or many, or as a class when expanded; others skip it.

TRBJ1-5	TRBD1	TRBV6-1	NA	19	TGTGCCAGCAGTTACTCGGGGGGGTCAGGGGGCAGTGGGGATCAGCCCCAGCATTTT	CASSYSGGSGGSGDQPQHF
TRBJ1-2	NA	TRBV29-1	NA	12	TGCAGCGTTGCAAGGGGAGACTATGGCTACACCTTC	CSVARGDYGYTF
TRBJ1-1	NA	TRBV20-1	NA	13	TGCAGTGCTAAACGGACGGGGAACACTGAAGCTTTCTTT	CSAKRTGNTEAFF
TRBJ2-7	TRBD2	TRBV6-5	NA	14	TGTGCCAGTGGAGGTAGCGGGAGGTCCCACGAGCAGTACTTC	CASGGSGRSHEQYF
TRBJ2-7	TRBD2	TRBV6-5	NA	14	TGTGCCAGCAGTCGGACTAGCGGGGGCGGCGTGCAGTACTTC	CASSRTSGGGVQYF
TRBJ2-1	NA	TRBV19	NA	13	TGTGCCAGTAGCTGGGACGGCTACAATGAGCAGTTCTTC	CASSWDGYNEQFF
TRBJ2-3	NA	TRBV15	NA	18	TGTGCCACCAGCAGAGAGCCTCTCCATGGGCAGGACACAGATACGCAGTATTTT	CATSREPLHGQDTDTQYF
TRBJ2-7	NA	TRBV29-1	once	13	TGCAGCGTTGAAGCGGGGAGCTCCTACGAGCAGTACTTC	CSVEAGSSYEQYF
TRBJ1-6	TRBD1	TRBV12-3/TRBV12-4	few	14	TGTGCCAGCAGTGGGGACAGCTATAATTCACCCCTCCACTTT	CASSGDSYNSPLHF
TRBJ1-1	NA	TRBV5-1	NA	14	TGCGCCAGCAGCTTGGATCCGGGGAACACTGAAGCTTTCTTT	CASSLDPGNTEAFF
TRBJ2-7	TRBD1	TRBV29-1	NA	13	TGCAGCGTTGAACCCGGGACAGGGTACGAGCAGTACTTC	CSVEPGTGYEQYF
TRBJ2-5	NA	TRBV29-1	NA	15	TGCAGCGTTGAATCAATAACCTCAGCATGGGAGACCCAGTACTTC	CSVESITSAWETQYF
TRBJ2-1	TRBD1	TRBV6-5	NA	13	TGTGCCAGCAGTTCGGACAGGCTCGGTGAGCAGTTCTTC	CASSSDRLGEQFF
TRBJ1-3	NA	TRBV29-1	NA	16	TGCAGCGCGACAAACGACCTGGATAGATCTGGAAACACCATATATTTT	CSATNDLDRSGNTIYF
TRBJ2-1	TRBD1	TRBV29-1	once	14	TGCAGCGGACGGGACAGGGGGCTCTACAATGAGCAGTTCTTC	CSGRDRGLYNEQFF
TRBJ2-7	NA	TRBV6-6	NA	12	TGTGCCAGCAATCAGACCCCCTACGAGCAGTACTTC	CASNQTPYEQYF
TRBJ1-5	NA	TRBV19	NA	15	TGTGCCAGTTCGGGGCGGGGGATGAGCAATCAGCCCCAGCATTTT	CASSGRGMSNQPQHF
TRBJ2-5	TRBD1	TRBV6-6	NA	13	TGTGCCAGCAGTCTCACAGGGGAGGAGACCCAGTACTTC	CASSLTGEETQYF
TRBJ1-1	NA	TRBV12-5	NA	13	TGTGCTAGTGGTTTGGCCAGGGGCACTGAAGCTTTCTTT	CASGLARGTEAFF
TRBJ1-2	TRBD1	TRBV29-1	NA	13	TGCAGCGTTGAACAACAGGGGGCGAGTGGCTACACCTTC	CSVEQQGASGYTF
TRBJ2-1	NA	TRBV13	NA	15	TGTGCCAGCAGCTTAGAAGGGGGAGCCTACAATGAGCAGTTCTTC	CASSLEGGAYNEQFF
TRBJ1-5	TRBD1	TRBV27	NA	13	TGTGCCAGCGGGACAGGGAGACTTCAGCCCCAGCATTTT	CASGTGRLQPQHF
TRBJ1-2	NA	TRBV12-3/TRBV12-4	NA	12	TGTGCCAGCAGTTCTTTCAGGGGTGGCTACACCTTC	CASSSFRGGYTF